One and the same sample provided the 2 T cell receptor beta chains below, sequenced in a study of identifying expanded T cells in peripheral blood. Repertoires were generated with immunoSEQ multiplex PCR, while TCRdb's copy carries only in-frame clones and drops some. This sample has 60,000 to 70,000 clones, with over 75% found just once. Specimen: blood. These TCRs come from a person aged 18 to 69 in good health.

This chain links TRBV5-1 with TRBJ2-7, with D maybe TRBD2 (6 bases). The CDR3 runs to 15 residues. Looked up from germline, CDR1 is SGHRS and CDR2 is YFSETQ. V was cut by 0 bases and J by 0 bases, with 10 bases left in between. CDR3 loop: CASSLEPAGSYEQYF. CDR3 nucleotides: TGCGCCAGCAGCTTGGAACCAGCGGGCTCCTACGAGCAGTACTTC. The variable domain in full, with the rest retrieved from reference TRBV5-1 and TRBJ2-7, is KAGVTQTPRYLIKTRGQQVTLSCSPISGHRSVSWYQQTPGQGLQFLFEYFSETQRNKGNFPGRFSGRQFSNSRSEMNVSTLELGDSALYLCASSLEPAGSYEQYFGPGTRLTVT.

J is TRBJ2-5 and V is TRBV29-1; TRBD1 matches at 10 bases. The germline gives CDR1 SQVTM, CDR2 ANQGSEA. The CDR3 has 15 amino acids. The junction had 5 bases not matched to a gene; V was cut back by 0 bases and J by 4 bases. DNA for the CDR3: TGCAGCGTTGAAGAAGACAGGGGGCGTTCAGAGACCCAGTACTTC. Translation gives CSVEEDRGRSETQYF.